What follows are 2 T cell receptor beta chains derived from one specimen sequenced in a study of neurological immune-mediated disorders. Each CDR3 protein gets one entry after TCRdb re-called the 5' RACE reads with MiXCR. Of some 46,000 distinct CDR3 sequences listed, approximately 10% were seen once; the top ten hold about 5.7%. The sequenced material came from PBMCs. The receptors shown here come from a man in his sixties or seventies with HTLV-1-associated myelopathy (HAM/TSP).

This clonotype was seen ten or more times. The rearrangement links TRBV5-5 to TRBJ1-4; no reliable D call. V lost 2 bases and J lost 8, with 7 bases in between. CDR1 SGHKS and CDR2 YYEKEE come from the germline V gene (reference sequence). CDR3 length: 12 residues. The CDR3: CASSFPGEKLFF. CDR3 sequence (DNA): TGTGCCAGCAGCTTTCCGGGGGAAAAACTGTTTTTT.

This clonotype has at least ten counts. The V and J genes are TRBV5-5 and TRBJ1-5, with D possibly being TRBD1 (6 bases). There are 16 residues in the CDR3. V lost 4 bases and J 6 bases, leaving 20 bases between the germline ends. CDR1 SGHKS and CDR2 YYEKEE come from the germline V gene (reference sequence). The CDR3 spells CASSHDLGGLGQPQHF. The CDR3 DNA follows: TGTGCCAGCAGCCACGATCTAGGGGGGCTCGGTCAGCCCCAGCATTTT.